This TCR beta chain was profiled in a study of OX40 agonist ivuxolimab in advanced cancers. As for the study more broadly: Ivuxolimab, which targeted the costimulatory receptor OX40 (CD134), was an agonistic, fully human IgG2 monoclonal antibody. Intravenous ivuxolimab was administered to patients every 2 weeks at six dose levels: 0.01, 0.1, 0.3, 1.5, 3 and 10 mg/kg. Peripheral TCRbeta sequencing aimed to test whether ivuxolimab altered TCR sequence diversity and caused clonal T-cell expansion. In the dose-escalation cohort, 82.7% of patients were male, and the mean age was approximately 60 years, with a range of 23 to 79. Three dose-escalation patients achieved partial responses, one with hepatocellular carcinoma and two with cutaneous melanoma. The paper describes the monotherapy dose-escalation part (N ≈ 50 patients) of the phase I trial of ivuxolimab. Of the roughly 50 dose-escalation patients, hepatocellular carcinoma was present in around 19, melanoma in around 15, renal cell carcinoma in 9 and head and neck cancer in 9. Patients were allowed to have had prior anti-PD-1, anti-PD-L1 or anti-CTLA-4 therapy, and 40% to 45% of the dose-escalation patients had been treated with checkpoint inhibitors. What the work shows at the level of the full study, not this receptor alone: The antigen specificity of the clonally expanded peripheral T cells was not determined. At doses of 0.1 to 3.0 mg/kg, clonal expansion of both CD4+ and CD8+ blood T cells was observed from baseline to week 6. After ivuxolimab, expanded clones were on average more numerous among CD8+ T cells than among CD4+ T cells. In the 0.1-3.0 mg/kg groups, partial responders had among the lowest normalized peripheral clonal expansion, particularly in CD8+ T cells. Low levels of normalized T-cell clonal expansion were also seen in some patients who did not respond.

To sequence the TCRbeta CDR3 region, genomic DNA was isolated from the sorted cells. TCRbeta CDR3 regions were sequenced using the immunoSEQ Assay. The clones in this table, taken by TCRdb from immuneACCESS, are in-frame only. Not every clone is retained; where verified, under half of the shortfall comes from an unresolved V gene, and the cause of the rest is unknown. Here the sample has tens of thousands of clones; roughly 90% occur a single time. About 5% of the sample comes from the top ten. Concerning this clone: Its antigen target is currently unknown. No much larger clone is present one base from it, and per-base qualities are unavailable.

V is reduced by 7 bases and J by 2 bases, leaving a spacing of 12 bases between them. CDR1 MRHNA and CDR2 SNTAGT were looked up in the germline V gene. The CDR3 sequence holds 14 residues, the cysteine and phenylalanine included. The CDR3 DNA has 42 bases and is translated from base 1. The trial excluded patients who had a history of autoimmune disease or who were on systemic immunosuppression. In every dose cohort, peripheral blood was drawn for TCR sequencing at baseline, cycle 4 day 1, and cycle 7 day 1. Samples came from an open-label, multicenter, first-in-human phase I dose-escalation trial of ivuxolimab. Adults with locally advanced or metastatic melanoma, renal cell carcinoma, hepatocellular carcinoma or head and neck squamous cell carcinoma were enrolled in the trial. CD4+ and CD8+ T cells were sorted separately from peripheral blood before TCR sequencing.

The sequence derives from an adult with an advanced solid tumor such as melanoma, head and neck, liver or kidney cancer. The chain is encoded by TRBV6-4 joined to TRBJ2-1; TRBD1 is a weak D gene call, 6 bases matching. The source was CD4+ or CD8+ T cells sorted from blood, collected in a trial of the OX40 agonist ivuxolimab. The CDR3 is CASIFGTPYNEQFF. The bases read TGTGCCAGCATATTTGGGACACCCTACAATGAGCAGTTCTTC.